What follows are 32 T cell receptor beta chains derived from one specimen sequenced in a study of cytomegalovirus exposure and HLA in healthy donors. It was with 60 Vbeta and 13 Jbeta primers that the PCR ran. TCRdb's table, derived via immunoSEQ multiplex PCR, lists solely in-frame clones and lacks some. The table has about 140,000 clones, under 80% seen once; the top ten hold approximately 8.2%. The sample comprised PBMCs. All receptors derive from a woman in her fifties or sixties in good health and CMV-seropositive.

This chain connects TRBV5-1 to TRBJ1-5; possibly TRBD1 for D (6 bases). Per the germline V gene, CDR1 is SGHRS and CDR2 is YFSETQ. The CDR3 consists of 15 residues. Trimming took off 0 bases at V and 5 bases at J, with 12 bases between the two ends. As DNA, the CDR3 is TGCGCCAGCAGCTTGGAAGGGCAGGGGCATCAGCCCCAGCATTTT. Translation: CASSLEGQGHQPQHF.

The V and J genes are TRBV19 and TRBJ1-1; the D is unclear. Trimming took 7 bases from V and 6 from J, leaving 9 bases between them. CDR1 and CDR2 (germline): LNHDA, SQIVND (reference sequence). The CDR3 sequence is 11 residues long. DNA of the CDR3: TGTGCCAGTACGGATGAGGCTGAAGCTTTCTTT. Translation: CASTDEAEAFF.

The V call is TRBV7-3, the J call TRBJ2-3; 8 bases match TRBD2. The CDR3 covers 16 residues. V was clipped by 2 bases and J by 0 bases; unmatched bases: 4. Germline lookup yields CDR1 SGHTA and CDR2 FQGTGA. In nucleotides, the CDR3 is TGTGCCAGCAGCTTACGCGGGGGGCCCAGCACAGATACGCAGTATTTT. Translating it yields CASSLRGGPSTDTQYF.

This chain joins TRBV7-9 and TRBJ1-5, with D perhaps matching TRBD1 (6 bases). V lost 0 bases to trimming and J lost 3 bases, with 9 bases between them. The CDR3 covers 15 residues. CDR1 is SEHNR, CDR2 FQNEAQ, per germline (reference sequence). The CDR3 DNA follows: TGTGCCAGCAGCTTAGCGACAGGTCCCAATCAGCCCCAGCATTTT. Its translation: CASSLATGPNQPQHF.

The chain combines TRBV11-2 with TRBJ2-7; a weak D match, TRBD2 (5 bases). This CDR3 region has 14 residues. In germline, CDR1 is SGHAT, CDR2 FQNNGV. V dropped 0 bases and J dropped 1 base, with 7 bases sitting between them. CDR3 in DNA: TGTGCCAGCAGCTTAGAGAGGGTTTCCTACGAGCAGTACTTC. Translating gives CASSLERVSYEQYF.

The V gene is TRBV5-1, the J gene TRBJ1-2; perhaps TRBD1 as D (5 bases). From germline, CDR1 is SGHRS and CDR2 YFSETQ. V lost 2 bases and J 9 bases, leaving 17 bases between the germline ends. There are 14 residues in the CDR3. CDR3 protein: CASSFGPGGESYTF. DNA of the CDR3: TGCGCCAGCAGCTTTGGTCCGGGGGGGGAGAGCTACACCTTC.

CDR3 nucleotides: TGCGCCAGCAGCTCGACCGGGAAGCCAGATACGCAGTATTTT. This sequence encodes CASSSTGKPDTQYF. V is TRBV5-1 and J is TRBJ2-3; D is possibly TRBD2 (5 bases). Trimming took off 3 bases at V and 4 bases at J, with 12 bases between the two ends. CDR1 is SGHRS and CDR2 is YFSETQ in the germline V gene. The CDR3 spans 14 residues.

The chain combines TRBV27 with TRBJ1-3, with D maybe TRBD1 (5 bases). Germline V gives CDR1 MNHEY, CDR2 SMNVEV (reference sequence). V was pared by 4 bases and J by 0 bases, with 13 bases between. The CDR3 covers 16 residues. CDR3 loop: CASSSTAGFSGNTIYF. The CDR3 bases are TGTGCCAGCAGTTCGACTGCAGGGTTCTCTGGAAACACCATATATTTT.

This chain links TRBV2 with TRBJ1-1, with D possibly TRBD1 on 6 matching bases. V was trimmed by 6 bases and J by 6 bases, leaving 8 bases between them. Germline-derived CDR1 and CDR2 are SNHLY and FYNNEI. The CDR3 length is 11 residues. The CDR3 region has the DNA TGTGCCAGCAGACAGGGTCCTGAAGCTTTCTTT. It translates to CASRQGPEAFF.

This clone showed up just a few times. The chain is built from TRBV7-2 and TRBJ1-6; D possibly corresponds to TRBD1 (6 bases). V dropped 5 bases and J dropped 10 bases, with 18 bases sitting between them. This CDR3 contains 15 residues. Germline V gene lookup returns CDR1 SGHTA and CDR2 FQGNSA. Here the CDR3 reads CASSQSRGAQSPLHF. CDR3 DNA sequence: TGTGCCAGCAGCCAGTCCCGGGGGGCGCAGTCACCCCTCCACTTT.

CDR3 DNA: TGTGCCAGCAGCCAATCGGGACAGTCCTCCTACAATGAGCAGTTCTTC. Encoded protein: CASSQSGQSSYNEQFF. This sequence joins TRBV11-1 and TRBJ2-1; TRBD1 matches 7 bases. The CDR3 length is 16 residues. Germline CDR1 reads SGHAT; CDR2 reads FQDESV (reference sequence). Trimming at V came to 5 bases and at J to 0 bases, leaving 7 bases not matched to a gene.

V usage is TRBV2 and J usage is TRBJ1-1; D is perhaps TRBD1 (5 bases). V was trimmed by 2 bases and J by 1 base, leaving 8 bases between them. Germline CDR1 reads SNHLY; CDR2 reads FYNNEI. The length of the CDR3 is 14 residues. This CDR3 is CASSEQGKNTEAFF. CDR3 nucleotide sequence: TGTGCCAGCAGTGAACAGGGAAAGAACACTGAAGCTTTCTTT.

This clone was observed a handful of times. The V and J genes are TRBV2 and TRBJ1-5; a weak D match, TRBD1 (6 bases). CDR1 SNHLY and CDR2 FYNNEI come from the germline V gene. V lost 4 bases and J 3 bases, leaving 10 bases between the germline ends. The CDR3 contains 14 residues. The CDR3 DNA reads as TGTGCCAGCAGTGGGGGACAAAACAATCAGCCCCAGCATTTT. Residues: CASSGGQNNQPQHF. Looking up the rest from reference TRBV2 and TRBJ1-5 gives the full variable domain: EPEVTQTPSHQVTQMGQEVILRCVPISNHLYFYWYRQILGQKVEFLVSFYNNEISEKSEIFDDQFSVERPDGSNFTLKIRSTKLEDSAMYFCASSGGQNNQPQHFGDGTRLSIL.

The V call is TRBV6-5, the J call TRBJ2-5, with TRBD1 matching over 7 bases. The CDR3 has 15 amino acids. Trimming at V came to 6 bases and at J to 11 bases, leaving 18 bases not matched to a gene. CDR1 MNHEY and CDR2 SVGAGI come from the germline V gene. CDR3: CASRDPTGSPYKQYF. The DNA of the CDR3 is TGTGCCAGCAGGGATCCGACAGGGAGTCCGTATAAGCAGTACTTC.

This chain links TRBV9 with TRBJ2-3; perhaps TRBD2 as D (5 bases). The CDR3 length is 15 residues. The ends were cut back, 0 bases at V and 3 bases at J, with 11 bases in the middle. CDR1 is SGDLS, CDR2 YYNGEE, per germline. As DNA, the CDR3 is TGTGCCAGCAGCGTAGCGGGCAGCGGTACAGATACGCAGTATTTT. It is translated as CASSVAGSGTDTQYF.

The chain couples TRBV2 to TRBJ1-6, with 9 bases fitting TRBD1. The germline gives CDR1 SNHLY, CDR2 FYNNEI. V shed 3 bases and J 6 bases; nucleotides not matched to a gene: 6. CDR3 length: 16 residues. CDR3 residues: CASSDVRTGVNSPLHF. Here the CDR3 DNA reads TGTGCCAGCAGTGATGTCCGGACAGGGGTTAATTCACCCCTCCACTTT. The whole variable domain, filled in from reference TRBV2 and TRBJ1-6, reads EPEVTQTPSHQVTQMGQEVILRCVPISNHLYFYWYRQILGQKVEFLVSFYNNEISEKSEIFDDQFSVERPDGSNFTLKIRSTKLEDSAMYFCASSDVRTGVNSPLHFGNGTRLTVT.

The sample holds a few counts of this clone. The chain has TRBV28 and TRBJ2-3; tentatively, D is TRBD1 (6 bases). The CDR3 has 15 amino acids. Germline CDR1 and CDR2: MDHEN and SYDVKM. V lost 7 bases and J 4 bases, leaving 18 bases between the germline ends. The CDR3 bases are TGTGCCAGCATCACTCAGAGGGGGATGGCAGATACGCAGTATTTT. As protein: CASITQRGMADTQYF. The full variable domain, with the rest looked up from reference TRBV28 and TRBJ2-3, is DVKVTQSSRYLVKRTGEKVFLECVQDMDHENMFWYRQDPGLGLRLIYFSYDVKMKEKGDIPEGYSVSREKKERFSLILESASTNQTSMYLCASITQRGMADTQYFGPGTRLTVL.

The V and J genes are TRBV5-4 and TRBJ2-5; 9 positions agree with TRBD1. J was trimmed by 2 bases and V by 4 bases; bases with no gene match: 6. The CDR3 loop spans 15 amino acids. CDR1 and CDR2 from the germline V gene are SGHNT and YYREEE (reference sequence). CDR3 loop: CASSATGGAQETQYF. Here the CDR3 DNA reads TGTGCCAGCAGCGCAACAGGGGGCGCACAAGAGACCCAGTACTTC.

V and J are TRBV4-2 and TRBJ1-2; D is possibly TRBD1 (5 bases). CDR1 is LGHNA and CDR2 is YNFKEQ in the germline V gene. V gave up 0 bases and J gave up 8 bases, with 13 bases separating them. The CDR3 has 14 amino acids. The CDR3 DNA reads TGTGCCAGCAGCCAAGATGGGGCAGTCGGGGGCTACACCTTC. This sequence encodes CASSQDGAVGGYTF.

The chain carries TRBV7-9 and TRBJ1-4; tentatively, D is TRBD1 (5 bases). CDR1 and CDR2 (germline): SEHNR, FQNEAQ (reference sequence). CDR3 length equals 14 residues. V dropped 1 base and J dropped 8 bases, with 11 bases sitting between them. The CDR3 here is CASSLGAGREKLFF. CDR3 coding DNA: TGTGCCAGCAGCTTAGGGGCAGGGAGGGAAAAACTGTTTTTT.

V gene TRBV2 combines with J gene TRBJ1-1; tentative D call: TRBD1 (6 bases). This CDR3 is 12 amino acids long. CDR1 is SNHLY, CDR2 FYNNEI, per germline. With 4 bases removed from V and 11 bases from J, the gap between germline ends came to 14 bases. The CDR3 protein is CASSVGGRGAFF. Here the CDR3 DNA reads TGTGCCAGCAGTGTAGGGGGTAGGGGTGCTTTCTTT.

This clone appeared a few times. The junction does not match germline at one end; this may be a read error. This chain joins TRBV4-1 and TRBJ2-3, with TRBD2 identical over 8 bases. The CDR3 totals 16 residues. The germline CDR1 and CDR2 sequences are MGHRA and YSYEKL. The CDR3 DNA is TGTGCCAGCAGCCAAGAATTCGGGGGGGCCGCAGATACGCAGTATTTT. This sequence encodes CASSQEFGGAADTQYF.

V is TRBV15 and J is TRBJ2-5; 10 nucleotides align to TRBD1. After removal of 3 bases from V and 5 bases from J, the junction contained 3 bases not matched to a gene. This CDR3 has 14 amino acids. CDR1 is LNHNV, CDR2 YYDKDF, per germline (reference sequence). The CDR3: CATSRGQGTETQYF. The DNA for the CDR3 is TGTGCCACCAGCAGGGGACAGGGGACCGAGACCCAGTACTTC.

The rearrangement uses TRBV19 and TRBJ1-1; D call uncertain. The CDR3 covers 13 residues. Trimming removed 6 bases from V and 4 bases from J, with 12 bases in between. Germline V gives CDR1 LNHDA, CDR2 SQIVND (reference sequence). Here the CDR3 DNA reads TGTGCCAGTAGCCAGGACCGGGGCACTGAAGCTTTCTTT. It is translated as CASSQDRGTEAFF.

The chain is built from TRBV11-3 and TRBJ2-7, with a weak D call TRBD1 (6 bases). This CDR3 comprises 14 residues. Trimming removed 5 bases from V and 0 bases from J, with 11 bases in between. CDR1 SGHNT and CDR2 YENEEA come from the germline V gene. CDR3 coding DNA: TGTGCCAGCAGCCAGCAGGGGAGCTCCTACGAGCAGTACTTC. This codes for CASSQQGSSYEQYF.

The chain links TRBV7-2 to TRBJ2-7, with D possibly matching TRBD2 (5 bases). This CDR3 is built from 13 residues. V was cut by 2 bases and J by 0 bases, with 5 bases left in between. Germline lookup yields CDR1 SGHTA and CDR2 FQGNSA. CDR3 sequence reads: CASSLRGSYEQYF. Here the CDR3 DNA reads TGTGCCAGCAGCTTACGGGGCTCCTACGAGCAGTACTTC.

By share of the sample, this clone is large (0.1 to 1%). The genes are TRBV7-9 and TRBJ1-5; a possible D gene is TRBD1 (6 bases). V lost 6 bases and J lost 5, with 17 bases in between. Germline CDR1 SEHNR, CDR2 FQNEAQ (reference sequence). This CDR3 spans 15 amino acids. This CDR3 reads CASSHTASGDQPQHF. The DNA for the CDR3 is TGTGCCAGCAGTCATACCGCTTCAGGGGATCAGCCCCAGCATTTT.

J is TRBJ2-7 and V is TRBV11-3; 10 bases are a match to TRBD1. The junction had 5 bases not matched to a gene; V was cut back by 4 bases and J by 8 bases. Germline V lookup: CDR1 SGHNT, CDR2 YENEEA. The CDR3 spans 13 residues. DNA for the CDR3: TGTGCCAGCAGCTCCCGACAGGGGGCCAAGCAGTACTTC. Protein sequence: CASSSRQGAKQYF.

This clone has more than one count but fewer than ten. The gene calls are TRBV11-2 and TRBJ2-2; unclear D gene. The CDR3 loop spans 14 amino acids. The V gene lost 3 bases and the J gene lost 3 bases, with 8 bases spanning the gap. Germline V gene sequence: CDR1 SGHAT, CDR2 FQNNGV. CDR3 sequence reads: CASSFFGDTGELFF. The CDR3 DNA follows: TGTGCCAGCAGCTTTTTCGGAGACACCGGGGAGCTGTTTTTT.

This CDR3 is CASSYATGQPQHF. CDR3 DNA: TGTGCCAGCAGTTACGCGACAGGTCAGCCCCAGCATTTT. This chain uses TRBV6-5 with TRBJ1-5, with D possibly matching TRBD1 (6 bases). The germline gives CDR1 MNHEY, CDR2 SVGAGI. Trimming stripped 2 bases from V and 6 bases from J, with 8 bases between. The CDR3 consists of 13 residues.

The count of this clone is one. V and J are TRBV6-5 and TRBJ1-5; 10 nucleotides match TRBD1. The CDR3 is 15 amino acids. V dropped 7 bases and J dropped 8; count of bases not matched to a gene: 11. Germline assignment: CDR1 MNHEY and CDR2 SVGAGI. CDR3 region: CASNLGQGRGEPQHF. The CDR3 DNA reads TGTGCCAGCAACCTGGGACAGGGGAGGGGTGAGCCCCAGCATTTT.

V is TRBV25-1 and J is TRBJ1-1, with TRBD1 matching over 8 bases. Germline V gene data show CDR1 as MGHDK and CDR2 as SYGVNS. The ends lost 2 bases at V and 7 bases at J; junction bases unmatched: 9. The CDR3 sequence is 15 residues long. The CDR3 DNA reads as TGTGCCAGCAGTGAAGGGGGAGGACAGGGCGTTGAAGCTTTCTTT. Its translation: CASSEGGGQGVEAFF.